Following are 25 T cell receptor beta chains from one sample sequenced in a study of blood T cell repertoires in COVID-19. The repertoire was sequenced with immunoSEQ multiplex PCR; TCRdb's copy has only in-frame clones and lacks some. The sample has 70,000 or so clones; around 90% are singletons. The sequenced material came from peripheral blood. The origin of the receptors is a woman aged 18 to 35 with acute or convalescent COVID-19.

The rearrangement joins TRBV11-3 to TRBJ2-1; the match to TRBD2 covers 9 bases. The ends lost 4 bases at V and 4 bases at J; junction bases unmatched: 5. The germline gives CDR1 SGHNT, CDR2 YENEEA. The CDR3 totals 15 residues. The CDR3 loop is CASSSGLARYNEQFF. DNA of the CDR3: TGTGCCAGCAGCTCGGGACTAGCCAGATACAATGAGCAGTTCTTC.

J is TRBJ2-2 and V is TRBV18; TRBD1 agrees at 8 bases. The V gene end was trimmed by 2 bases and the J gene end by 4 bases; junction bases not matched to a gene: 3. The germline V gene has CDR1 KGHSH and CDR2 LQKENI. This CDR3 region has 15 residues. DNA of the CDR3: TGTGCCAGCTCACCAGGACAGGGAGGCACCGGGGAGCTGTTTTTT. It encodes CASSPGQGGTGELFF.

This chain uses TRBV9 with TRBJ1-6; D uncertain. The V gene lost 0 bases and the J gene lost 6 bases, with 10 bases spanning the gap. This CDR3 has 15 amino acids. Germline V lookup: CDR1 SGDLS, CDR2 YYNGEE. CDR3 in amino acids: CASSVAVQLNSPLHF. CDR3 nucleotides: TGTGCCAGCAGCGTAGCTGTACAGCTTAATTCACCCCTCCACTTT.

J is TRBJ2-1 and V is TRBV30; 9 bases align to TRBD2. CDR3 length: 17 amino acids. Germline CDR1 is GTSNPN and CDR2 is SVGIG (reference sequence). J lost 2 bases, V lost 0 bases, and 8 bases had no gene match. The CDR3 reads CAWSVQAGGRPYNEQFF. The DNA for the CDR3 is TGTGCCTGGAGTGTACAGGCGGGAGGGCGCCCCTACAATGAGCAGTTCTTC.

The rearrangement uses TRBV5-1 and TRBJ2-3, with D possibly TRBD1 on 6 matching bases. Trimming shortened V by 4 bases and J by 0 bases, and 12 bases separated the two germline ends. In germline, CDR1 is SGHRS, CDR2 YFSETQ. This CDR3 spans 15 amino acids. CDR3 loop: CASSTQGASTDTQYF. The CDR3 region has the DNA TGCGCCAGCAGCACACAGGGAGCTAGCACAGATACGCAGTATTTT.

The gene calls are TRBV7-9 and TRBJ2-2; D might be TRBD1 (5 bases). The CDR3 sequence is 13 residues long. The V end lost 5 bases, the J end lost 9 bases, and 13 bases lay between the germline ends. Germline CDR1 reads SEHNR; CDR2 reads FQNEAQ (reference sequence). Here the CDR3 reads CASSSQWGRELFF. The CDR3 bases are TGTGCCAGCAGCAGTCAGTGGGGCCGGGAGCTGTTTTTT.

The rearrangement joins TRBV5-1 to TRBJ2-3, with 10 positions matching TRBD2. CDR3 size: 16 residues. Germline CDR1 is SGHRS and CDR2 is YFSETQ. V shed 4 bases, J shed 4 bases, and the junction held 9 bases outside the gene matches. In nucleotides, the CDR3 is TGCGCCAGCAGCGGGTCTACTAGCGGGGTAGCAGATACGCAGTATTTT. Protein product: CASSGSTSGVADTQYF. The complete variable domain, with remaining parts taken from reference TRBV5-1 and TRBJ2-3, reads KAGVTQTPRYLIKTRGQQVTLSCSPISGHRSVSWYQQTPGQGLQFLFEYFSETQRNKGNFPGRFSGRQFSNSRSEMNVSTLELGDSALYLCASSGSTSGVADTQYFGPGTRLTVL.

The rearrangement links TRBV28 to TRBJ1-5; a weak D match, TRBD1 (5 bases). Between the trimmed V and J ends, which lost 2 bases and 3 bases, there was a span of 11 bases. The CDR3 has 15 amino acids. Germline V gene sequence: CDR1 MDHEN, CDR2 SYDVKM. CDR3 in DNA: TGTGCCAGCAGTTTACAGGGAGGTGTCAATCAGCCCCAGCATTTT. This codes for CASSLQGGVNQPQHF.

This chain uses TRBV7-9 with TRBJ1-2; 11 nucleotides align to TRBD1. Per germline, CDR1 SEHNR and CDR2 FQNEAQ (reference sequence). The CDR3 covers 14 residues. J gave up 6 bases and V 5 bases, and 5 bases lay outside the gene matches. CDR3 protein: CASSPGQGVHGYTF. The CDR3 DNA is TGTGCCAGCAGCCCGGGACAGGGGGTTCATGGCTACACCTTC.

The chain employs TRBV5-8 and TRBJ2-5, with 7 nucleotides matching TRBD1. The CDR3 length is 14 residues. V dropped 3 bases and J dropped 5; count of bases not matched to a gene: 7. Germline V gene lookup returns CDR1 SGHTS and CDR2 YDEGEE. CDR3 loop: CASSSRTGRETQYF. The CDR3 DNA reads as TGTGCCAGCAGCTCGCGGACAGGCAGGGAGACCCAGTACTTC.

V gene TRBV7-9 combines with J gene TRBJ2-2, with TRBD1 matching 11 bases. The CDR3 contains 17 residues. With V trimmed by 5 bases and J by 7 bases, 12 bases remained unmatched. Germline CDR1 SEHNR, CDR2 FQNEAQ (reference sequence). CDR3 amino acids: CASSRPGGQGANGELFF. CDR3 DNA: TGTGCCAGCAGCCGACCTGGAGGACAGGGGGCGAACGGGGAGCTGTTTTTT.

The chain has TRBV6-6 and TRBJ2-2; D is ambiguous. The germline gives CDR1 MNHNY, CDR2 SVGAGI (reference sequence). V was cut by 5 bases and J by 10 bases, with 14 bases left in between. This CDR3 comprises 13 residues. CDR3 bases: TGTGCCAGCAGTAGAAGGTCAGGCGAGGAGCTGTTTTTT. This encodes CASSRRSGEELFF.

The chain couples TRBV29-1 to TRBJ1-2; 7 bases fit TRBD1. The J segment lost 4 bases and the V segment lost 1 base, leaving 3 bases of the junction unmatched. Germline CDR1 and CDR2: SQVTM and ANQGSEA. The CDR3 consists of 13 residues. The CDR3 DNA reads TGCAGCGTTGAAGCCGACAGGGTCTATGGCTACACCTTC. Its protein product is CSVEADRVYGYTF.

The chain joins TRBV2 to TRBJ2-1; 11 nucleotides agree with TRBD2. J was trimmed by 9 bases and V by 2 bases; bases with no gene match: 6. The CDR3 sequence is 15 residues long. The V gene's germline CDR1 is SNHLY and CDR2 FYNNEI. The chain's CDR3 is CASSERLAGGTEQFF. The CDR3 DNA follows: TGTGCCAGCAGTGAAAGGCTAGCGGGAGGCACTGAGCAGTTCTTC.

The chain has TRBV18 and TRBJ2-7; no clear D. This CDR3 has 13 residues. CDR1 KGHSH and CDR2 LQKENI come from the germline V gene. Trimming took off 0 bases at V and 3 bases at J, with 6 bases between the two ends. CDR3 DNA: TGTGCCAGCTCACCACCGGGCCTCTACGAGCAGTACTTC. As protein: CASSPPGLYEQYF.

This clone was observed a handful of times. The chain recombines TRBV30 with TRBJ2-7; D may be TRBD1 (6 bases). Germline CDR1 and CDR2: GTSNPN and SVGIG (reference sequence). V dropped 0 bases and J dropped 9 bases, with 12 bases sitting between them. This CDR3 region has 12 residues. CDR3 residues: CAWSVGTKGQYF. CDR3 sequence (DNA): TGTGCCTGGAGTGTAGGGACAAAGGGGCAGTACTTC.

The chain uses TRBV11-2 and TRBJ1-2, with 7 bases identical to TRBD1. The germline V gene encodes CDR1 SGHAT and CDR2 FQNNGV. V lost 0 bases and J lost 4; bases outside the gene matches: 5. The CDR3 has 15 amino acids. CDR3: CASSLDRGVGYGYTF. In nucleotides, the CDR3 is TGTGCCAGCAGCTTAGACAGGGGGGTAGGCTATGGCTACACCTTC.

This chain links TRBV18 with TRBJ1-4; a possible D gene is TRBD1 (6 bases). Trimming removed 10 bases from V and 6 bases from J, with 15 bases in between. The CDR3 runs to 13 residues. Germline CDR1 reads KGHSH; CDR2 reads LQKENI. The CDR3 protein is CATSWGHDEKLFF. The CDR3 nucleotides are TGTGCCACCTCGTGGGGGCACGATGAAAAACTGTTTTTT.

CDR3 sequence: CASSVGAVSYNEQFF. The CDR3 region has the DNA TGTGCCAGCAGCGTAGGTGCGGTCTCATACAATGAGCAGTTCTTC. The J gene is TRBJ2-1, the V gene TRBV9, with unresolved D. V lost 0 bases and J 4 bases, leaving 11 bases between the germline ends. This CDR3 comprises 15 residues. CDR1 SGDLS and CDR2 YYNGEE come from the germline V gene.

The V call is TRBV21-1, the J call TRBJ2-7; the table's D gene call, TRBD1, was not cross checked with the DNA. TRBV21-1 is reported as a pseudogene. The CDR3 runs 14 residues. The CDR3 DNA reads TGTGCCAGCAGCAAAGCCCAAGGGACAGGGGAGCAGTACTTC. Its protein is CASSKAQGTGEQYF.

The rearrangement joins TRBV19 to TRBJ2-3; the D gene is possibly TRBD2 (6 bases). The CDR3 totals 17 residues. CDR1 and CDR2 from the germline V gene are LNHDA and SQIVND (reference sequence). Deletions cut 5 bases from V and 4 bases from J, with 22 bases between. The CDR3 DNA reads as TGTGCCAGTAGTCCCCGATTGGGGGTTGCGGGGTCAGATACGCAGTATTTT. Translating gives CASSPRLGVAGSDTQYF.

The V call is TRBV4-3, the J call TRBJ1-1, with 7 bases aligning to TRBD1. V dropped 1 base and J dropped 1; count of bases not matched to a gene: 6. CDR3 length: 16 residues. The germline gives CDR1 LGHNA, CDR2 YSLEER. The CDR3 region is CASSQGLQGPNTEAFF. The CDR3 region has the DNA TGCGCCAGCAGCCAAGGATTACAGGGGCCGAACACTGAAGCTTTCTTT.

The table lists this clone with a count of one. This chain joins TRBV28 and TRBJ1-2; D uncertain. The CDR3 covers 16 residues. Trimming left V 5 bases short and J 1 base short, with 17 bases between. Germline V gene sequence: CDR1 MDHEN, CDR2 SYDVKM. CDR3 nucleotide sequence: TGTGCCAGCAGTCCCCGGTCAGGCCCCATTAACTATGGCTACACCTTC. Amino acid sequence: CASSPRSGPINYGYTF.

The rearrangement links TRBV4-3 to TRBJ1-2, with D possibly being TRBD1 (6 bases). The CDR3 is 15 amino acids. Trimming pared 0 bases from V and 4 bases from J, leaving 12 bases between. The germline gives CDR1 LGHNA, CDR2 YSLEER. DNA of the CDR3: TGCGCCAGCAGCCAAGACTTTTCAGGGGCCTATGGCTACACCTTC. This translates into CASSQDFSGAYGYTF.

The chain is built from TRBV7-2 and TRBJ2-5; TRBD2 agrees at 13 bases. V shed 5 bases and J 3 bases; nucleotides not matched to a gene: 12. This CDR3 is built from 18 residues. Germline assignment: CDR1 SGHTA and CDR2 FQGNSA. CDR3 in amino acids: CASSIGGLAGIMKETQYF. Here the CDR3 DNA reads TGTGCCAGCAGCATAGGGGGACTAGCGGGGATTATGAAAGAGACCCAGTACTTC.